The rows below give T cell receptor beta chains drawn from one sample of a study of blood T cells in healthy people across ages. MiXCR, applied by TCRdb to the 5' RACE reads, yields one record per CDR3 protein. This table holds 1.5 million to 2 million distinct CDR3 sequences, under 30% found once. Sequencing was performed on blood. The receptors come from a woman aged 30 to 39 in good health. The CDR3 runs from the conserved cysteine through the conserved F or W. Not all rows give a size; the values are once, few, many and, for expanded clones, a class.

clone size: many
V gene: TRBV20-1
J gene: TRBJ2-1
CDR3 protein: CSAPDRGYNEQFF

clone size: few
V gene: TRBV19
J gene: TRBJ2-1
CDR3 protein: CASTLSLGLAGGPTASDEQFF

clone size: -
V gene: TRBV4-2
J gene: TRBJ2-5
CDR3 protein: CASSQDGGGDGETQYF

clone size: -
V gene: TRBV5-1
J gene: TRBJ2-3
CDR3 protein: CASRSGLSSGADTQYF

clone size: many
V gene: TRBV29-1
J gene: TRBJ1-2
CDR3 protein: CSAREGGAGVYTF

clone size: -
V gene: TRBV7-3
J gene: TRBJ2-1
CDR3 protein: CASSSSQRGGLNNEQFF

clone size: few
V gene: TRBV4-3
J gene: TRBJ2-1
CDR3 protein: CASSQSGDRGWDEQFF

clone size: -
V gene: TRBV12-3/TRBV12-4
J gene: TRBJ2-3
CDR3 protein: CASCRDRATADAQYF

clone size: many
V gene: TRBV11-2
J gene: TRBJ2-5
CDR3 protein: CASSTATGPETQYF

clone size: many
V gene: TRBV5-8
J gene: TRBJ2-3
CDR3 protein: CASSLALRNPADTQYF

clone size: once
V gene: TRBV7-9
J gene: TRBJ2-3
CDR3 protein: CASSLNGENTDTQYF

clone size: few
V gene: TRBV3-1
J gene: TRBJ2-1
CDR3 protein: CASSNLAGVSYNEQFF

clone size: -
V gene: TRBV28
J gene: -
CDR3 protein: CAGSLTVGGSYEQYF

clone size: few
V gene: TRBV12-3/TRBV12-4
J gene: TRBJ2-7
CDR3 protein: CASSWTPLGEQYF

clone size: -
V gene: TRBV12-3/TRBV12-4
J gene: -
CDR3 protein: CASTQGAGPYEQYF

clone size: -
V gene: TRBV11-2
J gene: TRBJ2-1
CDR3 protein: CASSLVGGGLNEQFF

clone size: -
V gene: TRBV5-6
J gene: TRBJ1-5
CDR3 protein: CASSSYRLDTNQPQHF

clone size: -
V gene: TRBV28
J gene: TRBJ2-7
CDR3 protein: CASSRAAGQGIYEQYF

clone size: -
V gene: TRBV3-1
J gene: TRBJ2-5
CDR3 protein: CASSQEPGLREETQYF

clone size: -
V gene: TRBV15
J gene: TRBJ2-1
CDR3 protein: CATSTRTSGNTNEQFF

clone size: many
V gene: TRBV18
J gene: TRBJ2-4
CDR3 protein: CASSPPGTSKNIQYF

clone size: -
V gene: TRBV6-2/TRBV6-3
J gene: TRBJ1-1
CDR3 protein: CASILDRVAFF

clone size: -
V gene: TRBV29-1
J gene: TRBJ1-2
CDR3 protein: CSAPTGVGWGYTF

clone size: -
V gene: TRBV4-1
J gene: TRBJ1-2
CDR3 protein: CASSQVVPLDGGYTF